This T cell receptor beta chain comes out of a study of blood T cells in healthy people across ages. Study results and caveats: With donor CMV status unknown, expanded clonotype changes were possibly confounded.

Next came a second PCR, run for about 6 to 11 cycles, which used a sample-barcoded 5' primer along with a J-beta primer mix. TCRdb analysed the 5' RACE reads with MiXCR anew, one entry per CDR3 protein. The table shows roughly 900,000 distinct CDR3 sequences, with 25% to 35% occurring only once. This clonotype showed up just a few times. The target antigen is unknown. The study drew donors from healthy Caucasian individuals in Russia aged roughly 6 to 100. Germline V gene lookup returns CDR1 DFQATT and CDR2 SNEGSKA (reference sequence). The V and J ends lost 4 bases and 5 bases respectively, with 11 bases between them. The CDR3 is 12 amino acids.

This TCR was recovered from a woman of 80 years or more in good health. The sequencing sample was made of blood. The rearrangement links TRBV20-1 to TRBJ1-1; the D gene is possibly TRBD1 (5 bases). For the CDR3, the DNA is TGCAGTGCTAAGGCAGGGTTGACTGAAGCTTTCTTT. Protein: CSAKAGLTEAFF.